This T cell receptor (beta chain) originates from a study of ipilimumab plus nivolumab after autologous stem cell transplantation. On the study more broadly: DLBCL patients had primary refractory or relapsed disease.

V was cut by 9 bases and J by 0 bases, with 24 bases left in between. Germline CDR1 SGHRS, CDR2 YFSETQ. CDR3 size: 18 residues. Patients got ipilimumab 1 mg/kg beginning 14 to 28 days post-transplant. Patients received nivolumab 3 mg/kg at weeks 1, 4, 7, 10, then fortnightly to week 26. Here immunoSEQ multiplex PCR was the method, and the copy in TCRdb shows in-frame clones only, minus some. The sample records about 22,000 clones, 70% to 85% being singletons. Here the sequenced sample was PBMCs, taken in a trial of ipilimumab plus nivolumab as post-transplant consolidation. This clonotype was sampled from a male donor with diffuse large B-cell lymphoma. The chain employs TRBV5-1 and TRBJ2-2, with D perhaps matching TRBD2 (5 bases). Written as DNA, the CDR3 is TGCGCCAACTCTCCCCTTGACGGGGAACTTCCGAACACCGGGGAGCTGTTTTTT. This translates into CANSPLDGELPNTGELFF.